This T cell receptor beta chain was found in a study of T cell responses to AZD1222 COVID-19 vaccine. Study information: Second-dose timings of about 4 or about 12 weeks were pooled. Findings and caveats of the study: Just a handful of AZD1222 recipients were seropositive at baseline. The study sampled repertoires only after the peak T cell response. Increased Spike-specific TCR breadth and depth were observed after two AZD1222 doses.

V lost 0 bases and J lost 0, with 3 bases in between. Germline values: CDR1 SGDLS, CDR2 YYNGEE. CDR3 length equals 14 residues. Notes on this clone: Its target is unknown.

Sequenced by immunoSEQ multiplex PCR; TCRdb stores in-frame clones only, minus some. In the table there are fewer than 35,000 clones, roughly nine tenths of which are singletons. The V gene is TRBV9, the J gene TRBJ2-2; no reliable D call. Sequenced here: peripheral blood, sampled on day 0 of AZD1222 vaccination. The sequence came from an adult in good health. Here the CDR3 reads CASSVVPNTGELFF. The CDR3 DNA follows: TGTGCCAGCAGCGTAGTACCGAACACCGGGGAGCTGTTTTTT.